What follows is one T cell receptor (beta chain) and its context. What it binds is not known. Isolation recovered at least 7 million PBMCs from every sample. Samples each had at least 6 micrograms of total RNA extracted. A second PCR of 7 to 11 cycles used a sample-barcoded 5' primer and a J-beta primer mix. Each of the samples gave a minimum of 2.5 million paired-end reads that contained CDR3. MiXCR was run by TCRdb on the 5' RACE reads, yielding one entry per CDR3 protein. The table records fewer than 750,000 distinct CDR3 sequences, around 48% of them present only once. The data derive from a study of blood T cells in healthy people across ages. Findings and caveats of the study: Expanded clonotype shifts may have been confounded, as the donors had an unknown CMV status.

V was trimmed by 7 bases and J by 5 bases, leaving 11 bases between them. Germline V lookup: CDR1 KGHDR, CDR2 SFDVKD. This CDR3 is 13 amino acids long. The chain combines TRBV24-1 with TRBJ2-1; TRBD1 or TRBD2 may be the D gene (5 bases each). The source material was blood. This clonotype originated in an elderly man in good health. The CDR3 is CATRGDGHNEQFF. In DNA form, the CDR3 reads TGTGCCACCAGGGGGGACGGGCACAATGAGCAGTTCTTC.